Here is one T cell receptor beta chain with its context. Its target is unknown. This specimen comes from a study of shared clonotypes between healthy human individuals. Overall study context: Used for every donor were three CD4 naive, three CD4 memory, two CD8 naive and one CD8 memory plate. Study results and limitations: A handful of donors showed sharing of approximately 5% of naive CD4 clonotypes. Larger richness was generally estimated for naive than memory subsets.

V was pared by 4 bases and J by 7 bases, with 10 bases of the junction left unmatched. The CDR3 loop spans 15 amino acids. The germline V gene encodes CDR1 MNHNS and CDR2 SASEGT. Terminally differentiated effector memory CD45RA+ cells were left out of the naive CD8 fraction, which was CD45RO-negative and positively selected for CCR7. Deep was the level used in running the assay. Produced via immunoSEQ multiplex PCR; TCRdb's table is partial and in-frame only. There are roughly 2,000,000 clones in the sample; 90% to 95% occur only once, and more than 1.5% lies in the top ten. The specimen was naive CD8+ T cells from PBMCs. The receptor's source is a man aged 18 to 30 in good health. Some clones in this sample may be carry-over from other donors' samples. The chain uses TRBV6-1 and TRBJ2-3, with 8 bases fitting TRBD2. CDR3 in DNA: TGTGCCAGCAGTGCAGCGGGAGCCCGGTTGAATACGCAGTATTTT. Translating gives CASSAAGARLNTQYF.